This T cell receptor (beta chain) was retrieved from a study of cytomegalovirus exposure and HLA in healthy donors. This PCR relied on a set of 60 Vbeta primers and 13 Jbeta primers. The repertoire was sequenced with immunoSEQ multiplex PCR; TCRdb's copy has only in-frame clones and lacks some. The sample yields about 120,000 clones, about 69% seen once. Study-level results: Most TCR beta V segments were productive about 87% or about 30% of the time in an earlier analysis. According to reports, the classifier identified cytomegalovirus status with high specificity and sensitivity. Analysis was performed later, and it showed HLA-associated TCR beta chains to be more clonally expanded than equally common others. Under in vitro conditions, three CMV-associated chains were confirmed as specific for CMV antigens.

The CDR3 is 15 amino acids. Germline V gene sequence: CDR1 MNHNY, CDR2 SVGAGI (reference sequence). V gave up 2 bases and J gave up 0 bases, with 7 bases separating them. Comment on this clone: Its antigen is unknown.

Material for sequencing was PBMCs. The chain joins TRBV6-6 to TRBJ2-2; no firm D call. The source is a young woman in good health and CMV-seronegative. The CDR3 region has the DNA TGTGCCAGCAGTTACGGGCGTCCGAACACCGGGGAGCTGTTTTTT. Translated: CASSYGRPNTGELFF.